This T cell receptor beta chain was documented in a study of cytomegalovirus exposure and HLA in healthy donors (dated by TCRdb to 2016 to 2017). For the study in its entirety: According to an earlier analysis of 450 to 650 of the donors, about 179 million T cells yielded roughly 110 million unique TCR beta sequences and roughly 280 Gb of sequence data. Approximately 330 gigabases of sequencing data and 75 million to 85 million unique TCR sequences made up an early release that covered 500 to 650 HLA-typed donors. Of the approximately 400 genotyped donors, approximately 80% fell in the genetic ancestry cluster associated with self-reported Caucasian donors. The study aimed to test whether signatures of past pathogen exposure could be identified by cataloging public T cell receptors. The T cell repertoires of roughly 660 subjects were profiled by immunosequencing and related to cytomegalovirus serostatus. In addition to the first cohort of roughly 700 subjects, a separate validation cohort of 130 or so different subjects was used. High-throughput TCR immunosequencing, statistical association of individual TCRs with disease status, and machine learning were combined to predict cytomegalovirus infection status. In a later analysis, previously published TCR beta repertoires from 500 to 750 donors were re-analyzed and high-resolution HLA genotyping was added so that TCR occurrence patterns could be studied. Rather than drawing on any new phenotypic data, the later analysis identified candidate immune exposures from TCR beta sequences and the way those sequences occurred across donors. In an earlier analysis of 587 of the donors, high-throughput TCR beta sequencing was used to judge whether each TCR beta V gene segment behaved as functional or pseudogenic. Donor age, sex, ethnicity and CMV serostatus were compiled alongside the repertoire data. In a later genetic analysis, genome-wide SNP genotypes for about three fifths of the roughly 670 donors were used, and that subset was treated as a discovery cohort. Every discovery cohort repertoire had been produced on one sequencing platform. HLA typing covered class I and class II loci at four-digit resolution. Typing coverage differed by locus: A, B, C, DRB1 and DQB1 were typed in roughly 620-630 donors, DQA1 in roughly 510, DPA1 in around 580, and DPB1 in roughly 470. Because of strong linkage in the cohort, five DR-DQ haplotypes were treated as single units for association and clustering. On average, 235,054 unique TCR beta nucleotide sequences were sequenced per donor among 350 to 400 genotyped donors of the cohort, with 15% to 20% of those sequences being non-productive.

The cohort comprised around 700 healthy bone marrow donors. At the time of sampling, every cohort member was nominally healthy, though immune exposures that went unrecorded were likely present. The donor tested CMV seropositive and was one of the 289 seropositive cohort members. A peripheral blood sample was collected from each donor, and TCR beta sequencing was performed on peripheral blood mononuclear cells. Genomic DNA was extracted from the blood cell samples with the Qiagen DNeasy Blood Extraction Kit. Beyond this particular receptor, the publication reports: A later genetic analysis associated a missense DCLRE1C variant with V-gene and J-gene trimming of TCR beta chains, and an independent cohort replicated the association. For the cohort, immune exposure information was limited to CMV serostatus. In a later analysis, the rate of TCR association differed among HLA loci, with DRB1 alleles having the most associated TCRs and HLA-C alleles having the fewest. When HLA alleles, especially DR and DQ, strongly co-occurred, attributing TCR associations to individual alleles was difficult. Only TCR beta chains were sequenced in this cohort, and the absence of alpha or paired-chain data limited detectable features. Roughly uniform sequencing depth across donors was assumed in presence/absence analyses, although this assumption may not hold. In vitro tests confirmed that three of the cytomegalovirus-associated TCR beta chains recognize cytomegalovirus antigens. A further reported finding was that TCR beta sequences accurately predicted the HLA-A and HLA-B alleles for most subjects in the first cohort. According to a later analysis, parvovirus B19, influenza, CMV and Epstein-Barr virus appeared linked to several top co-occurrence clusters. A total of about 180 TCR beta chains were listed by the study as associated with cytomegalovirus. A cluster of highly shared sequence variants was judged likely to be a technical artifact of the sequencing pipeline. Because some donors lacked HLA typing at each locus, the association tests relied only on the typed subset. The authors suggested that the approach could potentially be generalized to other disease states and immunological phenotypes. An earlier analysis of around 600 of the donors showed that most TCR beta V segments appeared in productive rearrangements either about 87% or about 30% of the time, which broadly matched IMGT annotations. Most TCR sequences were observed very rarely across donors, whereas some public TCRs were present in many individuals. Because counts were too low, about 15 rarely observed V segments, including chromosome 9 orphons, were left out of the earlier analysis of some 640 of the donors. At a false discovery rate of 0.05, a later analysis linked approximately 18,000 TCR beta sequences to specific HLA alleles. Cytomegalovirus status was reported to be diagnosed by the classifier with high specificity and sensitivity in both the original and validation cohorts. In a later analysis, most CMV-associated TCR beta chains were found to appear HLA-restricted, with HLA associations seemingly driven largely by CMV exposure. Compared with the approximately 710-donor mean, donors in an Asian-associated ancestry cluster had fewer N-insertions in productive TCRs, according to a later genetic analysis. A later analysis found that HLA-associated TCR beta chains were more clonally expanded and had lower generation probabilities than equally common non-associated chains. Some IMGT-functional V segments, including TRBV6-2 and TRBV6-3, could not be distinguished by the 87-base-pair reads and were therefore excluded. Correlated functional status among segregating V segments might be attributable to linkage disequilibrium, but an unknown experimental factor could not be ruled out.

Libraries were prepared through the immunoSEQ multiplex PCR assay. The multiplex PCR relied on a mix of 60 forward primers for TCR Vbeta segments and 13 reverse primers for TCR Jbeta segments. The CDR3 region of rearranged TCR beta genes was amplified from genomic DNA by a multiplex PCR assay. The amplified TCR beta libraries were sequenced on the Illumina HiSeq System as 87-base-pair reads. From the authors' description of their analysis: In a later analysis, tens of millions of unique TCR beta chains were counted across the approximately 640 repertoires, and around 10 million of these chains were shared by at least two donors. Raw reads were error-corrected and collapsed into unique sequences with a nearest-neighbor algorithm that merged closely related sequences to remove PCR and sequencing errors. CDR3 sequences were aligned to IMGT reference sequences to assign V, D and J gene segments. For a sequence to be retained, a match of at least six nucleotides was required to both a V gene segment and a J gene segment. A rearrangement counted as productive if the CDR3 had no stop codons and remained in frame with V and J, and every other rearrangement counted as non-productive. Following IMGT convention, CDR3 was defined as the stretch from the second conserved V-encoded cysteine to the conserved J-encoded phenylalanine. Sequences without an unambiguous match to a single V gene segment were excluded from the earlier analysis of about 640 of the donors. An earlier analysis of 587 of the donors called V segments functional above 56.7% productive rearrangements and segregating when the between-donor standard deviation exceeded 5%. A statistical classification framework was built for diagnosing cytomegalovirus status from the catalog of TCR beta chain sequences. In a later analysis, V and J genes were assigned by comparing TCR nucleotide sequences against IMGT/GENE-DB human TR gene sequences. In a later analysis, CDR3 sequences and most-parsimonious VDJ recombination scenarios were assigned using the TCRdist pipeline. In a later analysis, each TCR beta chain was defined by its CDR3 amino acid sequence together with its V-gene family, and reads lacking a unique V-gene family were excluded. To address suspected cross-contamination and a sequencing artifact, a later analysis removed under 600 highly shared, low-generation-probability nucleotide sequences. In a later analysis, a clonal expansion index was calculated for each public chain from normalized within-repertoire ranks of inferred template counts. In a later analysis, generation probabilities were computed using a VDJ recombination model fitted to out-of-frame rearrangements, and the results were checked against IGoR. Hypergeometric tests were used in a later analysis to score TCR-TCR, TCR-HLA and TCR-CMV co-occurrence, with a repertoire-size bias correction applied to the TCR pairs. False discovery rates were estimated in a later analysis by permuting HLA or CMV assignments 20 times. In a later analysis, co-occurring TCRs were grouped using DBSCAN, and TCRdist sequence similarity was added for clustering within HLA-allele-positive subsets. Co-occurrence clustering excluded repertoires with fewer than 30,000 or more than 120,000 public chains, plus five with anomalous nucleotide sharing. Entries here come from immuneACCESS through TCRdb and include only in-frame sequences with V and J called. Some clones fail to appear in such tables; in the studies checked, an unresolved V gene covers under half of the shortfall, and the cause of the remainder is unknown. The V and J calls and clone size are taken from that table; D and trimming were inferred from the DNA. In this sample the table shows under 120,000 clones, less than 80% of which occur a single time. The biggest ten clones account for less than 4.5% of the sample.

As concerns this clone: The antigen it binds to is not known. Relative to the germline gene, one junction end is altered; a read error may explain this.

The CDR3 starts with the cysteine, ends with the phenylalanine, and has 15 residues. Just the 45-base CDR3 DNA is kept, in frame starting at base 1. Per the germline V gene (reference sequence), SEHNR is the CDR1 and FQNEAQ is the CDR2. This sequence originates from a man aged 25-45 years in good health and CMV-seropositive. The chain is assembled from TRBV7-9 and TRBJ2-7, and possibly TRBD2, on 6 matching bases. Sequenced material: PBMCs. CDR3 reads: CSSSLVGEASYEQYF. Read as DNA, the sequence is TGTTCCAGCAGCTTAGTGGGGGAGGCGTCTTACGAGCAGTACTTC.